The 28 T cell receptor beta chains listed next were all sequenced from one sample in a study of T-cell reconstitution after alpha-beta-depleted transplantation in children. TCRbeta library construction was performed incorporating unique molecular identifiers. TCRdb re-analysed the PCR reads in MiXCR, keeping a single row per CDR3 protein. The sample includes about half a million distinct CDR3 sequences, about an eighth of them seen just once. Material: PBMCs from the stem cell graft donor, obtained from the stem cell graft. The source of these receptors is a human donor who donated a stem cell graft to a child with combined immunodeficiency.

This sequence joins TRBV6-5 and TRBJ2-7, with D perhaps matching TRBD2 (5 bases). Germline loops: CDR1 MNHEY, CDR2 SVGAGI. This CDR3 comprises 13 residues. Trimming took 2 bases from V and 4 from J, leaving 9 bases between them. In DNA form, the CDR3 reads TGTGCCAGCAGTTACGCAGGACTTTACGAGCAGTACTTC. Translated, it gives CASSYAGLYEQYF.

Only a few counts were recorded for this clonotype. V is TRBV5-1 and J is TRBJ2-3; no clear D gene. The CDR3 sequence is 14 residues long. Germline CDR1 SGHRS, CDR2 YFSETQ. The V end lost 6 bases, the J end lost 1 base, and 12 bases lay between the germline ends. In nucleotides, the CDR3 is TGCGCCAGCACCAGACTTCCGGGCACAGATACGCAGTATTTT. Amino acid sequence: CASTRLPGTDTQYF.

The chain carries TRBV2 and TRBJ2-1; D possibly corresponds to TRBD1 (5 bases). V was clipped by 6 bases and J by 10 bases, with 10 bases between them. The CDR3 contains 11 residues. Germline V gives CDR1 SNHLY, CDR2 FYNNEI. DNA for the CDR3: TGTGCCAGCAGAGAGAGGACAGAGCAGTTCTTC. It codes for CASRERTEQFF.

This chain links TRBV24-1 with TRBJ2-3; D gene ambiguous. Per germline, CDR1 KGHDR and CDR2 SFDVKD. Trimming took off 9 bases at V and 2 bases at J, with 5 bases between the two ends. The CDR3 contains 11 residues. This CDR3 is CATAFTDTQYF. The CDR3 DNA follows: TGTGCCACCGCATTCACAGATACGCAGTATTTT.

This sequence joins TRBV20-1 and TRBJ2-7, with 7 bases fitting TRBD1. This CDR3 comprises 15 residues. Germline V gene data show CDR1 as DFQATT and CDR2 as SNEGSKA (reference sequence). The V gene end was trimmed by 0 bases and the J gene end by 3 bases; junction bases not matched to a gene: 8. CDR3: CSARDPWTGLYEQYF. The CDR3 DNA is TGCAGTGCTAGAGATCCCTGGACAGGACTCTACGAGCAGTACTTC.

This clonotype was detected only a few times. The rearrangement uses TRBV11-2 and TRBJ2-7; D might be TRBD2 (6 bases). Germline V gene data show CDR1 as SGHAT and CDR2 as FQNNGV. Deletions cut 3 bases from V and 8 bases from J, with 14 bases between. CDR3 length: 13 amino acids. In DNA form, the CDR3 reads TGTGCCAGCAGCTTTGGGGGGTTGTTCAAGCAGTACTTC. Amino acids: CASSFGGLFKQYF.

The chain is built from TRBV20-1 and TRBJ1-2; D is ambiguous. The CDR3 extends over 11 amino acids. CDR1 DFQATT and CDR2 SNEGSKA come from the germline V gene (reference sequence). Trimming left V 0 bases short and J 8 bases short, with 7 bases between. CDR3 bases: TGCAGTGCTAGAGATGCGGTGGGCTACACCTTC. Protein sequence: CSARDAVGYTF.

The rearrangement uses TRBV12-3 or TRBV12-4 and TRBJ1-2; 7 nucleotides line up with TRBD1. V was clipped by 0 bases and J by 6 bases; unmatched bases: 4. CDR3 length equals 14 residues. In nucleotides, the CDR3 is TGTGCCAGCAGTTTAGCTGACAGGGTGGATGGCTACACCTTC. Translation gives CASSLADRVDGYTF.

This clonotype has just a few counts. The chain employs TRBV7-9 and TRBJ2-3, with D unclear. The ends were cut back, 3 bases at V and 3 bases at J, with 10 bases in the middle. Germline-derived CDR1 and CDR2 are SEHNR and FQNEAQ (reference sequence). This CDR3 spans 14 amino acids. The CDR3 sequence is CASSFGLVTDTQYF. The CDR3 DNA reads as TGTGCCAGCAGCTTCGGTCTAGTAACAGATACGCAGTATTTT.

Many counts were recorded for this clonotype. The rearrangement joins TRBV2 to TRBJ2-7; D may be TRBD1 (5 bases). This CDR3 contains 14 residues. The germline V and J ends were trimmed by 2 bases and 0 bases, with 8 bases remaining between them. Germline CDR1 SNHLY, CDR2 FYNNEI. The CDR3 sequence: CASSEWGSSYEQYF. The CDR3 DNA follows: TGTGCCAGCAGTGAATGGGGCAGCTCCTACGAGCAGTACTTC.

Ten or more counts support this clonotype. This chain links TRBV7-2 with TRBJ2-1; D is unclear. Trimming shortened V by 8 bases and J by 0 bases, and 11 bases separated the two germline ends. This CDR3 has 14 amino acids. The germline V gene has CDR1 SGHTA and CDR2 FQGNSA. DNA of the CDR3: TGTGCCAGCCGTCCCCCTAGCTCCTACAATGAGCAGTTCTTC. Amino acid sequence: CASRPPSSYNEQFF.

In this sample, this clonotype turned up a few times. The chain employs TRBV5-1 and TRBJ2-7; possibly TRBD1 for D (6 bases). With 4 bases removed from V and 4 bases from J, the gap between germline ends came to 18 bases. Germline CDR1 is SGHRS and CDR2 is YFSETQ. This CDR3 has 15 amino acids. The CDR3 nucleotides read TGCGCCAGCAGCCCCCTCCGAGGGGGAGAGTACGAGCAGTACTTC. Translation gives CASSPLRGGEYEQYF.

V is TRBV5-5 and J is TRBJ2-5; TRBD2 matches 9 bases. V shed 3 bases, J shed 5 bases, and the junction held 2 bases outside the gene matches. The length of the CDR3 is 13 residues. Germline assignment: CDR1 SGHKS and CDR2 YYEKEE (reference sequence). CDR3 sequence: CASSWAGGETQYF. In DNA, the CDR3 is TGTGCCAGCAGCTGGGCGGGAGGGGAGACCCAGTACTTC.

The V call is TRBV21-1, the J call TRBJ1-1; the D call in the table, TRBD1, was not verified against the DNA. TRBV21-1 is a known pseudogene. The CDR3 extends over 14 amino acids. Written as DNA, the CDR3 is TGTGCCAGCACCCCTGGTTGGGGTTGGACTGAAGCTTTCTTT. It codes for CASTPGWGWTEAFF.

This clonotype has ten or more counts. V and J are TRBV12-3 or TRBV12-4 and TRBJ2-1, with 8 bases matching TRBD2. V gave up 6 bases and J gave up 10 bases; unmatched junction bases: 20. The CDR3 length is 17 residues. CDR3: CASSSPGAGGLQWEQFF. CDR3 coding DNA: TGTGCCAGCAGCTCACCGGGGGCGGGGGGACTACAATGGGAGCAGTTCTTC.

The V call is TRBV18, the J call TRBJ1-1; D is undetermined. The CDR3 sequence is 13 residues long. Germline CDR1 and CDR2: KGHSH and LQKENI. V dropped 2 bases and J dropped 5 bases, with 9 bases sitting between them. CDR3 region: CASSPDLRTEAFF. CDR3 bases: TGTGCCAGCTCACCAGACTTAAGGACTGAAGCTTTCTTT.

This clonotype was counted at least ten times. The chain uses TRBV20-1 and TRBJ2-1, with 7 bases fitting TRBD2. The trim removed 1 base at V and 2 bases at J, leaving 5 bases unmatched. Germline CDR1 and CDR2: DFQATT and SNEGSKA (reference sequence). CDR3 size: 15 residues. CDR3 nucleotide sequence: TGCAGTGCTAGAGTTTTGGCGGGGGCCTACAATGAGCAGTTCTTC. It specifies CSARVLAGAYNEQFF.

There are a few counts of this clonotype. The chain combines TRBV11-1 with TRBJ1-5; D is unclear. Per germline, CDR1 SGHAT and CDR2 FQDESV (reference sequence). V was clipped by 8 bases and J by 4 bases, with 12 bases between them. This CDR3 comprises 13 residues. CDR3 bases: TGTGCCAGCGCCCGTGGAGCGAATCAGCCCCAGCATTTT. Amino acid sequence: CASARGANQPQHF.

This clonotype was recorded a few times. The V gene is TRBV9, the J gene TRBJ1-3, with D possibly TRBD1 on 5 matching bases. Trimming took 3 bases from V and 0 from J, leaving 10 bases between them. The V gene's germline CDR1 is SGDLS and CDR2 YYNGEE. The CDR3 consists of 15 residues. Here the CDR3 DNA reads TGTGCCAGCAGCGGGGGCTTTGCCTCTGGAAACACCATATATTTT. Translated, it gives CASSGGFASGNTIYF.

The V gene is TRBV6-2 or TRBV6-3, the J gene TRBJ2-5, with a weak D call TRBD2 (6 bases). The CDR3 is 15 residues long. V lost 0 bases and J 3 bases, leaving 11 bases between the germline ends. Per germline, CDR1 MNHEY and CDR2 SVGEGT. The CDR3 nucleotides read TGTGCCAGCAGTTACTCCGGCGGGGCGAAAGAGACCCAGTACTTC. Its protein product is CASSYSGGAKETQYF.

This chain joins TRBV2 and TRBJ2-1; D not resolved. Per the germline V gene, CDR1 is SNHLY and CDR2 is FYNNEI. The CDR3 length is 14 residues. Deletions cut 8 bases from V and 4 bases from J, with 15 bases between. CDR3 sequence: CASASLEDYNEQFF. DNA of the CDR3: TGTGCCAGCGCGAGTCTGGAAGATTACAATGAGCAGTTCTTC.

This chain uses TRBV27 with TRBJ2-7; D is possibly TRBD2 (6 bases). Germline CDR1 MNHEY, CDR2 SMNVEV (reference sequence). The CDR3 loop spans 14 amino acids. Trimming took off 7 bases at V and 7 bases at J, with 20 bases between the two ends. In DNA form, the CDR3 reads TGTGCCAGCAACCATTATGGGGGGTCGGGGGAGCAGTACTTC. As protein: CASNHYGGSGEQYF.

This clonotype was detected many times. The chain employs TRBV20-1 and TRBJ2-3; D tentatively fits TRBD1 or TRBD2 (6 bases each). Germline assignment: CDR1 DFQATT and CDR2 SNEGSKA (reference sequence). The length of the CDR3 is 15 residues. V lost 3 bases and J lost 2, with 15 bases in between. In DNA, the CDR3 is TGCAGTGCTAGTGTTGCTCGGGGGCTCACAGATACGCAGTATTTT. Translated: CSASVARGLTDTQYF.

This clonotype has at least ten counts. This chain uses TRBV13 with TRBJ1-1; 9 nucleotides line up with TRBD1. This CDR3 is built from 15 residues. Losses at the gene ends were 1 base for V and 11 bases for J; bases not matched to a gene: 11. CDR1 PRHDT and CDR2 FYEKMQ come from the germline V gene (reference sequence). The CDR3 spells CASSLAGTGSSTAFF. The CDR3 nucleotides are TGTGCCAGCAGCTTAGCCGGGACAGGGAGTAGTACGGCTTTCTTT.

There are a few counts of this clonotype. This chain's CDR3 is CASSLGAGGAYNEQFF. In DNA, the CDR3 is TGCGCCAGCAGCTTGGGGGCGGGCGGGGCCTACAATGAGCAGTTCTTC. The chain links TRBV5-1 to TRBJ2-1, with D perhaps TRBD2 (6 bases). This CDR3 is 16 amino acids long. Germline loops: CDR1 SGHRS, CDR2 YFSETQ. V was shortened by 0 bases and J by 2 bases, with 12 bases between the two germline ends.

J is TRBJ2-2 and V is TRBV10-3, with D maybe TRBD2 (5 bases). Deletions cut 2 bases from V and 4 bases from J, with 11 bases between. Germline V lookup: CDR1 ENHRY, CDR2 SYGVKD. This CDR3 spans 15 amino acids. The CDR3 region is CAISEAGRTTGELFF. CDR3 sequence (DNA): TGTGCCATCAGTGAGGCGGGTCGGACCACCGGGGAGCTGTTTTTT.

This clonotype was counted between two and nine times. The chain couples TRBV24-1 to TRBJ2-1, with 13 bases fitting TRBD2. Germline V gene lookup returns CDR1 KGHDR and CDR2 SFDVKD. V lost 5 bases, J lost 10 bases, and 4 bases stayed unmatched. The CDR3 is 14 amino acids. CDR3 coding DNA: TGTGCCACCAGTGGGACTAGCGGGAGAGACGAGCAGTTCTTC. Protein: CATSGTSGRDEQFF.

Ten or more counts support this clonotype. This chain links TRBV15 with TRBJ2-5; the D is unclear. V gave up 0 bases and J gave up 3 bases, with 8 bases separating them. The CDR3 has 14 amino acids. Germline CDR1 reads LNHNV; CDR2 reads YYDKDF (reference sequence). The CDR3 nucleotides are TGTGCCACCAGCAGAGATCCCCTCGAAGAGACCCAGTACTTC. Translating gives CATSRDPLEETQYF.